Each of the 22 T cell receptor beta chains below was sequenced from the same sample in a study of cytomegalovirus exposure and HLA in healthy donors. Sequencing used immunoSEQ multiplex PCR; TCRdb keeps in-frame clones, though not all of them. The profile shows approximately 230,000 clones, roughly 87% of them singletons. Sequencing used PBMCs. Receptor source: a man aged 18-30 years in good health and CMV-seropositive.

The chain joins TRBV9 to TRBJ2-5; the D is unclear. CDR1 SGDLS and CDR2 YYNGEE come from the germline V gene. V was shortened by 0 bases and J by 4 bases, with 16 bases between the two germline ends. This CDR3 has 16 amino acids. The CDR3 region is CASSVEPGRRRETQYF. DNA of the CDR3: TGTGCCAGCAGCGTAGAGCCAGGCCGTCGGCGAGAGACCCAGTACTTC.

CDR3 DNA sequence: TGTGCCAGCAGCCCACAGGCGGCCGGATCCTACGAGCAGTACTTC. The encoded protein is CASSPQAAGSYEQYF. This chain joins TRBV9 and TRBJ2-7; tentative D call: TRBD1 (5 bases). The CDR3 runs to 15 residues. Germline V gene lookup returns CDR1 SGDLS and CDR2 YYNGEE. The ends were cut back, 4 bases at V and 1 base at J, with 15 bases in the middle.

Here the CDR3 reads CASSQGFRGNNEQFF. CDR3 in DNA: TGCGCCAGCAGCCAAGGTTTCAGGGGGAACAATGAGCAGTTCTTC. This chain joins TRBV4-3 and TRBJ2-1; TRBD1 matches 7 bases. Unmatched junction bases numbered 5, after V lost 1 base and J lost 5 bases. CDR1 is LGHNA and CDR2 is YSLEER in the germline V gene. The CDR3 runs to 15 residues.

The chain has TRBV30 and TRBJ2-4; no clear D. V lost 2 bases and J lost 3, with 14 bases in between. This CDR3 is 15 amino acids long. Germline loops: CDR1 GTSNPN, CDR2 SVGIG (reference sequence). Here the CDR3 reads CAWSKVVAFKNIQYF. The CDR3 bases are TGTGCCTGGAGTAAGGTGGTAGCTTTCAAAAACATTCAGTACTTC.

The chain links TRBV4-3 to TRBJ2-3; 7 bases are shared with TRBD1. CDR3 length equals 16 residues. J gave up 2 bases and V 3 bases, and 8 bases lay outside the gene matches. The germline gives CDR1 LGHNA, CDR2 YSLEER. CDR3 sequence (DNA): TGCGCCAGCAGCCATGTACACAGGGGATCCACAGATACGCAGTATTTT. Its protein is CASSHVHRGSTDTQYF.

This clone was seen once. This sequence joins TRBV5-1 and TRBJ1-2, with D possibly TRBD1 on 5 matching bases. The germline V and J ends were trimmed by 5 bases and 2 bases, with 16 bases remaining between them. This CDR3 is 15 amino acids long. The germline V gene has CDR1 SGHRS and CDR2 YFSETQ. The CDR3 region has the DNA TGCGCCAGCAGGGCTTTGCACGAGGGGAACTATGGCTACACCTTC. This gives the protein CASRALHEGNYGYTF.

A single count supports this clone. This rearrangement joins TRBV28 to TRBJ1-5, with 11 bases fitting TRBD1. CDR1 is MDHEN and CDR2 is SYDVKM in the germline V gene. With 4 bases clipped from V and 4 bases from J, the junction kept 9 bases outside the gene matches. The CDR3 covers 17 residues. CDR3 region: CASSSRRDRGFNQPQHF. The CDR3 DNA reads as TGTGCCAGCAGTTCACGCCGGGACAGGGGGTTTAATCAGCCCCAGCATTTT.

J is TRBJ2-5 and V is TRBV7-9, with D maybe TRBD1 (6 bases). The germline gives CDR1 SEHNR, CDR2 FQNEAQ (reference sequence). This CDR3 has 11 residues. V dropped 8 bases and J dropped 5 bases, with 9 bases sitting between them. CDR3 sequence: CASGRGETQYF. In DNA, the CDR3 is TGTGCCAGCGGAAGGGGGGAGACCCAGTACTTC.

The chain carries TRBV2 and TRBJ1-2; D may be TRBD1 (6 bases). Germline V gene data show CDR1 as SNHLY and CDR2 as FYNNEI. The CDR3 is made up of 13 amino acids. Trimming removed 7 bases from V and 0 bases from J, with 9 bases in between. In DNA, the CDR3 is TGTGCCAGCACGGACAGTACTAACTATGGCTACACCTTC. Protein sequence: CASTDSTNYGYTF.

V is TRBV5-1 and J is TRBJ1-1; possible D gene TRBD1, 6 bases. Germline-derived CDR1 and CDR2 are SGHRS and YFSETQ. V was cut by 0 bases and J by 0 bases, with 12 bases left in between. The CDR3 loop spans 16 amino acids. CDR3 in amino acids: CASSLGPGQMNTEAFF. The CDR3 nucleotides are TGCGCCAGCAGCTTGGGCCCCGGACAGATGAACACTGAAGCTTTCTTT.

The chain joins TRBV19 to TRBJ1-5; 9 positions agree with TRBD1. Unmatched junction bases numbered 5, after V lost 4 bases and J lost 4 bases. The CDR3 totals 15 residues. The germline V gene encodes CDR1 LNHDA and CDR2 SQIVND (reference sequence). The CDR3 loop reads CASSSGTGINQPQHF. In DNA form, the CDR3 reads TGTGCCAGTAGTAGCGGGACAGGGATTAATCAGCCCCAGCATTTT. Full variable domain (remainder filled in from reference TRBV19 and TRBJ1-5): DGGITQSPKYLFRKEGQNVTLSCEQNLNHDAMYWYRQDPGQGLRLIYYSQIVNDFQKGDIAEGYSVSREKKESFPLTVTSAQKNPTAFYLCASSSGTGINQPQHFGDGTRLSIL.

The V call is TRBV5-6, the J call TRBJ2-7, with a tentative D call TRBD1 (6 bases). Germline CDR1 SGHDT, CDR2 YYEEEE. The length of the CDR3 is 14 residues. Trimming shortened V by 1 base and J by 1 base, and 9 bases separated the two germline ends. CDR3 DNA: TGTGCCAGCAGCTTGCCCGGACAGTCCTACGAGCAGTACTTC. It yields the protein CASSLPGQSYEQYF.

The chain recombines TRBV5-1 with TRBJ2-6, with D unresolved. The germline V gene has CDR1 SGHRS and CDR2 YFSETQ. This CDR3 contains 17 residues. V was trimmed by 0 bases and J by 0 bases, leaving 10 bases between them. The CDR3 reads CASSLDSSLSGANVLTF. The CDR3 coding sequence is TGCGCCAGCAGCTTGGACAGTAGTCTCTCTGGGGCCAACGTCCTGACTTTC.

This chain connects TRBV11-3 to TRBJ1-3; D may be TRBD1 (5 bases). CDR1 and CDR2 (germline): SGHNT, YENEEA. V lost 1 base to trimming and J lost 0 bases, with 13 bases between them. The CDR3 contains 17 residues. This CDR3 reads CASSLGSGEGSGNTIYF. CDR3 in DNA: TGTGCCAGCAGCTTAGGCTCGGGGGAGGGCTCTGGAAACACCATATATTTT.

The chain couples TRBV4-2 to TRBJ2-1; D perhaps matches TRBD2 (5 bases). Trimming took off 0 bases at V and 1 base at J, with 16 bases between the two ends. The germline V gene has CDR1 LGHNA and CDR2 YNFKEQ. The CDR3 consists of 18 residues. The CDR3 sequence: CASSQEGLALTSYNEQFF. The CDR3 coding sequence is TGTGCCAGCAGCCAAGAGGGATTAGCGTTGACGTCCTACAATGAGCAGTTCTTC.

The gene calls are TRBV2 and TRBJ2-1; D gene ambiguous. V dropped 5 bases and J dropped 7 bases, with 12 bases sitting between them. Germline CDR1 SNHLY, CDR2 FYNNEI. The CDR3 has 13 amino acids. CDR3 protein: CASSNEHGNEQFF. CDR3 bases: TGTGCCAGCAGTAACGAGCATGGGAATGAGCAGTTCTTC.

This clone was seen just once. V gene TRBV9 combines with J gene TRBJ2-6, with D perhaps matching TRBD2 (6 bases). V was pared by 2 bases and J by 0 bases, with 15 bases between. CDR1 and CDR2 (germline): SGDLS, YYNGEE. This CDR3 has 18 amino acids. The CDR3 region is CASSVGGEGRSGANVLTF. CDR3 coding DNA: TGTGCCAGCAGCGTGGGGGGAGAAGGCCGCTCTGGGGCCAACGTCCTGACTTTC.

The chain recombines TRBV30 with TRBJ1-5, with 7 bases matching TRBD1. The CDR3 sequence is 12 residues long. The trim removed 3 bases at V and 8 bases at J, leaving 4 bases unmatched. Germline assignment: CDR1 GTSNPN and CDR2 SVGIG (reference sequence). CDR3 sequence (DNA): TGTGCCTGGAGAGGGGGCAAGGAGCCCCAGCATTTT. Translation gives CAWRGGKEPQHF.

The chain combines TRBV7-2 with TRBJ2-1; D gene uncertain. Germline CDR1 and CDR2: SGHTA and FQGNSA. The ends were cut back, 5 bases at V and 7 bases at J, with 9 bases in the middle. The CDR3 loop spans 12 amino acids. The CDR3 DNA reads TGTGCCAGCAGCGCCATGACTAATGAGCAGTTCTTC. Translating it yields CASSAMTNEQFF. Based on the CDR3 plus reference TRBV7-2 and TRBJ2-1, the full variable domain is GAGVSQSPSNKVTEKGKDVELRCDPISGHTALYWYRQSLGQGLEFLIYFQGNSAPDKSGLPSDRFSAERTGGSVSTLTIQRTQQEDSAVYLCASSAMTNEQFFGPGTRLTVL.

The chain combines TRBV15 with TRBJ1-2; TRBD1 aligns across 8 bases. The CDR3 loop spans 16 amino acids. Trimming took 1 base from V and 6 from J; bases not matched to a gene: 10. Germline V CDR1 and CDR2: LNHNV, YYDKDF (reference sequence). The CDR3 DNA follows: TGTGCCACCAGCAGAGCCGGACAGGGAAGCTTAGATGGCTACACCTTC. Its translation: CATSRAGQGSLDGYTF.

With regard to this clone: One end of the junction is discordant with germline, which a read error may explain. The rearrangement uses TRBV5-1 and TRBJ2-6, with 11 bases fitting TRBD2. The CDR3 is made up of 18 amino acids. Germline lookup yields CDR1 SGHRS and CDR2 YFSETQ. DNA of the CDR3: TGCGCCAGCAGATTGGGACTAGCGGCCCTCGCTGGGGCCAACGTCCTGACTTTC. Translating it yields CASRLGLAALAGANVLTF.

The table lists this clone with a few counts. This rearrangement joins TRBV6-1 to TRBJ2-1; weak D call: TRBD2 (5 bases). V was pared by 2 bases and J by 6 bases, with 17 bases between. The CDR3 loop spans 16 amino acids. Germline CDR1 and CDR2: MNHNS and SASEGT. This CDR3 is CASSERPGGLLNEQFF. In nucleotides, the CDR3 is TGTGCCAGCAGTGAACGCCCGGGCGGGCTTCTCAATGAGCAGTTCTTC.